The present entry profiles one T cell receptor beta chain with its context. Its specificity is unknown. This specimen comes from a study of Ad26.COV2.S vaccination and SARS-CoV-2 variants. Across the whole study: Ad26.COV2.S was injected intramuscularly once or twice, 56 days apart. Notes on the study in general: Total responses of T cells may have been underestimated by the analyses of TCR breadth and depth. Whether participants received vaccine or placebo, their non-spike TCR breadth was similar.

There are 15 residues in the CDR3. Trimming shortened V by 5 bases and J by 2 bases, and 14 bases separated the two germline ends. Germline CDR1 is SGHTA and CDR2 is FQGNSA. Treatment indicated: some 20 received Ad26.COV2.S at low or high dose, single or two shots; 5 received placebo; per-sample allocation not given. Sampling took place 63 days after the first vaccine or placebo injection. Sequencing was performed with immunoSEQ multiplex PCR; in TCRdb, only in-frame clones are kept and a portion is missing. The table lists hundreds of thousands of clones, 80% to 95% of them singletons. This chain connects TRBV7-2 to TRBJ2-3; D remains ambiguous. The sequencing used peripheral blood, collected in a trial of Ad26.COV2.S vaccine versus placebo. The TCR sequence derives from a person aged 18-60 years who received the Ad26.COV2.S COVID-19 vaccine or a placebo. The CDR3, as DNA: TGTGCCAGCAGCCCAAGCCGTGGGCTCACAGATACGCAGTATTTT. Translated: CASSPSRGLTDTQYF.